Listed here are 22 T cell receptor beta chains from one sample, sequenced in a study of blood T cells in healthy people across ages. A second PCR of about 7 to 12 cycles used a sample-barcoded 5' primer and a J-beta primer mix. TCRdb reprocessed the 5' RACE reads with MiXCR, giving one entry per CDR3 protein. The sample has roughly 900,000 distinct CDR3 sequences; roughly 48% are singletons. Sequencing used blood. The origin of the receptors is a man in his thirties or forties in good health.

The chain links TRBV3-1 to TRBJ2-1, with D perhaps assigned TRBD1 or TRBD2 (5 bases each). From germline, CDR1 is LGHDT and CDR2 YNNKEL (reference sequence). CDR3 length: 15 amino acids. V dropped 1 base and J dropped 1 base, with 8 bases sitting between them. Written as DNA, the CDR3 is TGTGCCAGCAGCCAAGGAGGGGATTCCTACAATGAGCAGTTCTTC. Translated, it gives CASSQGGDSYNEQFF.

DNA of the CDR3: TGTGCCAGCAGCGTAGCCAGTGCGGAGAACTCTCAGTTCTTC. This sequence encodes CASSVASAENSQFF. V gene TRBV9 combines with J gene TRBJ2-1; no clear D. V lost 0 bases and J lost 13, with 17 bases in between. Germline CDR1 and CDR2: SGDLS and YYNGEE. This CDR3 is 14 amino acids long.

The CDR3 reads CASRLGPGTYGYTF. CDR3 sequence (DNA): TGTGCCAGCAGGCTAGGTCCGGGAACCTATGGCTACACCTTC. This chain links TRBV27 with TRBJ1-2; D unclear. Germline V gene data show CDR1 as MNHEY and CDR2 as SMNVEV (reference sequence). Trimming shortened V by 6 bases and J by 4 bases, and 15 bases separated the two germline ends. There are 14 residues in the CDR3.

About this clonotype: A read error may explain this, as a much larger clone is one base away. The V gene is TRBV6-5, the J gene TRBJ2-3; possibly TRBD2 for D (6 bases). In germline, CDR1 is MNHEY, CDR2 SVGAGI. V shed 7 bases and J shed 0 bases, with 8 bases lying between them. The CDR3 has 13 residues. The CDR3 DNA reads TGTGCCAGCAAGGGGAGGAGCACAGATACGCAGTATTTT. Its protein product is CASKGRSTDTQYF.

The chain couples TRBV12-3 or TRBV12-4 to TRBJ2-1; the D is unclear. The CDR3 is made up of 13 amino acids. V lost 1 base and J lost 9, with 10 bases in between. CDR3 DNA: TGTGCCAGCAGTTTAGGTAGCCGCACTGAGCAGTTCTTC. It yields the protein CASSLGSRTEQFF.

CDR3 DNA sequence: TGCGCCAGCAGCCCTCGGGAGGTATCCACAGATACGCAGTATTTT. Its translation is CASSPREVSTDTQYF. V is TRBV4-3 and J is TRBJ2-3, with 7 bases that match TRBD2. CDR3 size: 15 residues. The J segment lost 2 bases and the V segment lost 4 bases, leaving 6 bases of the junction unmatched. The germline gives CDR1 LGHNA, CDR2 YSLEER.

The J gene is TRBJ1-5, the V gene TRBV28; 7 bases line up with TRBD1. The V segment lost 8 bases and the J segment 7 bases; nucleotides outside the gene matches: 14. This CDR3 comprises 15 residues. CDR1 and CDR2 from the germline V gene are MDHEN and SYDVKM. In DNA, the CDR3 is TGTGCCAGCCTCCCGACAGGGCTCGGAGAGCAGCCCCAGCATTTT. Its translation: CASLPTGLGEQPQHF.

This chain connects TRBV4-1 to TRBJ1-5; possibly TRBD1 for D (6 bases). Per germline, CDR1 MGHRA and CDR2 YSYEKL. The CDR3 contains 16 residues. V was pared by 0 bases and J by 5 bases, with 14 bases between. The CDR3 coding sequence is TGCGCCAGCAGCCAAGATCGGGGGCTTGGCGATCAGCCCCAGCATTTT. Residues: CASSQDRGLGDQPQHF.

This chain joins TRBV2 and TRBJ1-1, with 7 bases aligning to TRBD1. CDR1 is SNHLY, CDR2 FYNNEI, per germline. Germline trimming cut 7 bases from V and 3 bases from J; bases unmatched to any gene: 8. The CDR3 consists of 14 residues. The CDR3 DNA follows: TGTGCCAGCAACGGTAAAACAGGGGACACTGAAGCTTTCTTT. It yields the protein CASNGKTGDTEAFF.

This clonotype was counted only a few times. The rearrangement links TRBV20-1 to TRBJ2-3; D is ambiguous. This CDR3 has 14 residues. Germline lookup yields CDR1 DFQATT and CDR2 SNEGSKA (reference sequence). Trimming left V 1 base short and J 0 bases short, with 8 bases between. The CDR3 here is CSARAVLSTDTQYF. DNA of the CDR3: TGCAGTGCTAGAGCGGTCCTAAGCACAGATACGCAGTATTTT.

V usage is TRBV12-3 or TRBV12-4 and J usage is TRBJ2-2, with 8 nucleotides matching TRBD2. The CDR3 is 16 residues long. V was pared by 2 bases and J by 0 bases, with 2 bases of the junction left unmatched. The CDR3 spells CASSLFGGANTGELFF. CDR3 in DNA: TGTGCCAGCAGTTTATTCGGGGGGGCGAACACCGGGGAGCTGTTTTTT.

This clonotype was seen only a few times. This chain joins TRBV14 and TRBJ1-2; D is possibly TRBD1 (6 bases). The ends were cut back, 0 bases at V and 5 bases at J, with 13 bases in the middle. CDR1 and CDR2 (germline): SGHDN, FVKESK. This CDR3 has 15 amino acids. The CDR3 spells CASSQDQGSLYGYTF. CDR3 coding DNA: TGTGCCAGCAGCCAAGATCAGGGGTCCCTTTATGGCTACACCTTC.

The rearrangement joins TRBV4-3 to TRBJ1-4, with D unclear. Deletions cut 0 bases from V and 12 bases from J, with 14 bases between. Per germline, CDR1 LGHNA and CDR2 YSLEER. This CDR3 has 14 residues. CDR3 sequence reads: CASSQDLGESELFF. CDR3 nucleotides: TGCGCCAGCAGCCAAGACCTCGGTGAGAGCGAACTGTTTTTT.

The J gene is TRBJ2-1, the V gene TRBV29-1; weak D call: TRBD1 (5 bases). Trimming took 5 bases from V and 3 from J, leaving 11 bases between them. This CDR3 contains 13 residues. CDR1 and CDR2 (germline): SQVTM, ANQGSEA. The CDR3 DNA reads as TGCAGCGTTTGGGGCAGGGACTACAATGAGCAGTTCTTC. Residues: CSVWGRDYNEQFF.

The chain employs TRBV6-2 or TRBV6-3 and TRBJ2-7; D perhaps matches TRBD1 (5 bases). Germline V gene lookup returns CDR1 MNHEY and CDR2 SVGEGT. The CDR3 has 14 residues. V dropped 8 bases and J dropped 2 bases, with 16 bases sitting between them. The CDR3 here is CASGNSDRPYEQYF. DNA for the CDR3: TGTGCCAGCGGCAATTCTGACAGACCCTACGAGCAGTACTTC.

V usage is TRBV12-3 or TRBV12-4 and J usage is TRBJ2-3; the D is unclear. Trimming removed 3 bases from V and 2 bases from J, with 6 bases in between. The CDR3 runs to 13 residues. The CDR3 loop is CASSFSYTDTQYF. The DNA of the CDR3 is TGTGCCAGCAGTTTTAGTTACACAGATACGCAGTATTTT.

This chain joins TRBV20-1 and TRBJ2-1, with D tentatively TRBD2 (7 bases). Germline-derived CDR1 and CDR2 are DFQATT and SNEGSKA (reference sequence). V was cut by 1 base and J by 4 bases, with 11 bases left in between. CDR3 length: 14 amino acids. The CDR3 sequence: CSARVGGAYNEQFF. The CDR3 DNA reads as TGCAGTGCTAGAGTGGGGGGGGCTTACAATGAGCAGTTCTTC.

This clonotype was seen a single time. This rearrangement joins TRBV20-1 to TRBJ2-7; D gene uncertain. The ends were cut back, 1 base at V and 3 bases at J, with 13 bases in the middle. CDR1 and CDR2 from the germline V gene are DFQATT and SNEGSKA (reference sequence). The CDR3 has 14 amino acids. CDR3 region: CSARVVAGDYEQYF. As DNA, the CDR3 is TGCAGTGCTAGAGTAGTCGCAGGCGACTACGAGCAGTACTTC.

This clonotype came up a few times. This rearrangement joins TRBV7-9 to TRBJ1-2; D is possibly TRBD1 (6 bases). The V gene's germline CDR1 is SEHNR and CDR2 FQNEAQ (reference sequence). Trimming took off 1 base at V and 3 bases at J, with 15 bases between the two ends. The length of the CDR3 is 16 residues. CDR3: CASSLGGALQYYGYTF. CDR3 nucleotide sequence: TGTGCCAGCAGCTTAGGGGGGGCGCTCCAATACTATGGCTACACCTTC.

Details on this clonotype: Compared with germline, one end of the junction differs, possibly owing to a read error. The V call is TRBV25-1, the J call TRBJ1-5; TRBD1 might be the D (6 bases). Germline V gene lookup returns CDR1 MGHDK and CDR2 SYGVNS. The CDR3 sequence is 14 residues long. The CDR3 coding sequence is TGTGCCGGCAGTGACCCAGGGGTCAATCAGCCCCAGCATTTT. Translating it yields CAGSDPGVNQPQHF.

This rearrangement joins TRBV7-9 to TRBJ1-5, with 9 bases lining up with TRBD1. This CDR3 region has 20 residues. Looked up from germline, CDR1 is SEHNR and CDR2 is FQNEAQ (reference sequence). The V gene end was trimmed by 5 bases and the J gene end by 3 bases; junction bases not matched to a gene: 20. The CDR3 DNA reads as TGTGCCAGCAGCGACACCCGACAGGGGGGAGCACCCCAAGTCAATCAGCCCCAGCATTTT. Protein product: CASSDTRQGGAPQVNQPQHF. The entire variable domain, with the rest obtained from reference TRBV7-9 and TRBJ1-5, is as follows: DTGVSQNPRHKITKRGQNVTFRCDPISEHNRLYWYRQTLGQGPEFLTYFQNEAQLEKSRLLSDRFSAERPKGSFSTLEIQRTEQGDSAMYLCASSDTRQGGAPQVNQPQHFGDGTRLSIL.

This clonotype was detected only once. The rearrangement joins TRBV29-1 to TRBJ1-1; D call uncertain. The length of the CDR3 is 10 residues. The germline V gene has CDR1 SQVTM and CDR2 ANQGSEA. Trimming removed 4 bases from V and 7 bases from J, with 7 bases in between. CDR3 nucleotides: TGCAGCGTTGTTTCGCATGAAGCTTTCTTT. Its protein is CSVVSHEAFF.